This TCR beta chain was captured by sequencing in a study of blood T cell repertoires in COVID-19. Study at large: Some COVID-19 samples were acute and others convalescent; all came from the United States, Italy and Spain.

The CDR3 runs to 15 residues. The germline gives CDR1 LNHDA, CDR2 SQIVND (reference sequence). Trimming removed 6 bases from V and 1 base from J, with 16 bases in between. The table came from immunoSEQ multiplex PCR; TCRdb's copy has only in-frame clones and leaves some out. The data hold 210,000 or so clones, with about 85% observed a single time. Material: peripheral blood. The rearrangement links TRBV19 to TRBJ2-7; D is perhaps TRBD1 (5 bases). The clonotype was recovered from a woman aged 18-30 years who had recovered from COVID-19. The CDR3 loop is CASSPDSFLSYEQYF. The CDR3, as DNA: TGTGCCAGTAGCCCCGACAGTTTTCTTTCCTACGAGCAGTACTTC.